The 15 T cell receptor beta chains listed next were all sequenced from one sample in a study of T-cell reconstitution after alpha-beta-depleted transplantation in children. The TCRbeta library was prepared with unique molecular identifiers. TCRdb reprocessed the PCR reads via MiXCR and lists one record per CDR3 protein. The data contain some 200,000 distinct CDR3 sequences, approximately 9.9% of them singletons. Source: PBMCs from the stem cell graft donor, taken from the stem cell graft. These TCRs come from a human donor who donated a stem cell graft to a child with SCID.

By frequency in the sample, this clonotype is medium-sized. The rearrangement joins TRBV12-3 or TRBV12-4 to TRBJ1-1; TRBD1 matches at 7 bases. This CDR3 has 14 residues. J was trimmed by 1 base and V by 6 bases; bases with no gene match: 5. DNA of the CDR3: TGTGCCAGCAGCCGAGGACAGGCGAACACTGAAGCTTTCTTT. Translation: CASSRGQANTEAFF.

This clonotype was seen repeatedly, ten times or more. The CDR3 here is CASSSTGLAGELFF. CDR3 nucleotide sequence: TGTGCCAGCAGTTCCACAGGGCTCGCCGGGGAGCTGTTTTTT. V usage is TRBV12-3 or TRBV12-4 and J usage is TRBJ2-2; D perhaps matches TRBD1 (6 bases). Trimming removed 4 bases at V and 6 bases at J, with 12 bases between. This CDR3 is 14 amino acids long.

This clonotype appeared many times. V and J are TRBV20-1 and TRBJ2-5; 9 nucleotides agree with TRBD2. Per germline, CDR1 DFQATT and CDR2 SNEGSKA (reference sequence). The CDR3 extends over 15 amino acids. The V gene end was trimmed by 3 bases and the J gene end by 5 bases; junction bases not matched to a gene: 10. CDR3 in DNA: TGCAGTGCTAGGGGTAGCGGGGGATCCGAGGAGACCCAGTACTTC. Encoded protein: CSARGSGGSEETQYF.

This clonotype was detected many times. The chain joins TRBV25-1 to TRBJ1-6; weak D call: TRBD1 (5 bases). The germline CDR1 and CDR2 sequences are MGHDK and SYGVNS. V lost 7 bases, J lost 10 bases, and 20 bases lay in between. This CDR3 comprises 15 residues. The CDR3 nucleotides read TGTGCCAGCACCCGAGGGACCCACGGCCGATCACCCCTCCACTTT. This gives the protein CASTRGTHGRSPLHF.

V is TRBV20-1 and J is TRBJ2-3; TRBD2 aligns across 10 bases. V was clipped by 6 bases and J by 2 bases; unmatched bases: 8. Germline assignment: CDR1 DFQATT and CDR2 SNEGSKA (reference sequence). The CDR3 is 15 residues long. CDR3 DNA: TGCAGTGCCATACCTAGCGGGGGTGACACAGATACGCAGTATTTT. This translates into CSAIPSGGDTDTQYF.

This clonotype has a count of ten or more. The V and J genes are TRBV5-1 and TRBJ2-7; unclear D gene. Trimming pared 0 bases from V and 3 bases from J, leaving 13 bases between. The length of the CDR3 is 15 residues. Germline CDR1 and CDR2: SGHRS and YFSETQ. This chain's CDR3 is CASSLEWGPYYEQYF. The CDR3 bases are TGCGCCAGCAGCTTGGAATGGGGTCCCTACTACGAGCAGTACTTC.

The chain couples TRBV7-9 to TRBJ1-1; D might be TRBD1 (6 bases). The CDR3 loop spans 14 amino acids. CDR1 and CDR2 from the germline V gene are SEHNR and FQNEAQ (reference sequence). Deletions cut 4 bases from V and 8 bases from J, with 17 bases between. The CDR3 DNA is TGTGCCAGCAGCTACGGGTGGGGGGGCACCGAAGCTTTCTTT. It encodes CASSYGWGGTEAFF.

This clonotype was detected many times. The genes are TRBV6-5 and TRBJ2-7, with D perhaps being TRBD1 or TRBD2 (5 bases each). Germline values: CDR1 MNHEY, CDR2 SVGAGI. This CDR3 is 12 amino acids long. V gave up 5 bases and J gave up 6 bases, with 11 bases separating them. The CDR3 region has the DNA TGTGCCAGCAGTCGAGGGGCTTTCGAGCAGTACTTC. This sequence encodes CASSRGAFEQYF.

This clonotype has at least ten counts. V and J are TRBV6-5 and TRBJ1-5, with D tentatively TRBD1 (6 bases). The V gene lost 6 bases and the J gene lost 4 bases, with 10 bases spanning the gap. This CDR3 is built from 13 residues. Germline V gene lookup returns CDR1 MNHEY and CDR2 SVGAGI. In DNA form, the CDR3 reads TGTGCCAGCAGCTTACAGGGTAATCAGCCCCAGCATTTT. This encodes CASSLQGNQPQHF.

Many counts were recorded for this clonotype. The chain joins TRBV5-1 to TRBJ1-4, with 8 positions matching TRBD1. Germline CDR1 and CDR2: SGHRS and YFSETQ. V dropped 2 bases and J dropped 6; count of bases not matched to a gene: 12. CDR3 length: 17 residues. CDR3 residues: CASSFGAFSQGDEKLFF. The CDR3 DNA reads as TGCGCCAGCAGCTTCGGGGCCTTCTCACAGGGGGATGAAAAACTGTTTTTT.

This clonotype showed up many times. This chain uses TRBV4-2 with TRBJ1-2; no clear D gene. The CDR3 is 14 amino acids. V was cut by 4 bases and J by 4 bases, with 13 bases left in between. CDR1 LGHNA and CDR2 YNFKEQ come from the germline V gene. The CDR3 DNA follows: TGTGCCAGCAGCCCGAGGGCAGATGGCTATGGCTACACCTTC. It yields the protein CASSPRADGYGYTF.

This clonotype was counted ten times or more. CDR3 sequence reads: CASSAPGPTVFF. CDR3 bases: TGCGCCAGCAGCGCACCGGGACCGACGGTGTTTTTT. The rearrangement uses TRBV5-1 and TRBJ2-2; TRBD1 or TRBD2 may be the D gene (5 bases each). The length of the CDR3 is 12 residues. CDR1 is SGHRS and CDR2 is YFSETQ in the germline V gene. The ends were cut back, 4 bases at V and 15 bases at J, with 16 bases in the middle.

V and J are TRBV12-3 or TRBV12-4 and TRBJ1-2, with D unclear. The CDR3 runs to 14 residues. Trimming pared 4 bases from V and 3 bases from J, leaving 12 bases between. This CDR3 reads CASSSPIPDYGYTF. CDR3 sequence (DNA): TGTGCCAGCAGTTCGCCCATCCCCGACTATGGCTACACCTTC.

The table lists this clonotype with many counts. The gene calls are TRBV7-2 and TRBJ1-6; no definite D call. The CDR3 loop spans 17 amino acids. Per germline, CDR1 SGHTA and CDR2 FQGNSA. The V and J ends lost 0 bases and 5 bases respectively, with 14 bases between them. The CDR3 spells CASSLASGRPHNSPLHF. In DNA form, the CDR3 reads TGTGCCAGCAGCTTAGCGAGTGGCAGACCTCATAATTCACCCCTCCACTTT. Complete variable domain (other parts from reference TRBV7-2 and TRBJ1-6): GAGVSQSPSNKVTEKGKDVELRCDPISGHTALYWYRQSLGQGLEFLIYFQGNSAPDKSGLPSDRFSAERTGGSVSTLTIQRTQQEDSAVYLCASSLASGRPHNSPLHFGNGTRLTVT.

For this clonotype: A clone one base away is much larger, so this may be a read error. The chain has TRBV20-1 and TRBJ2-7, with TRBD1 matching over 7 bases. Germline V gene data show CDR1 as DFQATT and CDR2 as SNEGSKA (reference sequence). The CDR3 is 13 residues long. The CDR3 protein is CSASRGQSYGQYF. The CDR3 DNA reads as TGCAGTGCTAGCCGGGGACAGTCCTACGGGCAGTACTTC.